A single sample gave rise to the 7 T cell receptor beta chains below, sequenced in a study of regulatory T cells in long-lasting Graves disease. Building the TCR beta libraries relied on iRepertoire HTBI primers, and CDR3 regions underwent Arm-PCR. Using its own MiXCR run on the multiplex PCR reads, TCRdb lists one record per CDR3 protein. There are roughly 420,000 distinct CDR3 sequences in the sample; roughly 16% occur only once, and about a fifth lies in the top ten. The sample's time point: newly diagnosed GD, antithyroid drugs for less than 3 months. PBMC RNA served as the TCR library source. Here the sequenced sample was peripheral blood mononuclear cells (PBMCs), taken at new diagnosis, from a patient treated with antithyroid drugs. Receptors were obtained from a female donor with Graves disease.

A note on this clonotype: Given a much more abundant clone one base away, this may be a read error. The J gene is TRBJ1-1, the V gene TRBV7-2; D may be TRBD1 (6 bases). CDR1 is SGHTA, CDR2 FQGNSA, per germline. Trimming took 8 bases from V and 4 from J, leaving 17 bases between them. The CDR3 runs 14 residues. The CDR3 region has the DNA TGTGCCAGCGGCGGGGGCGACGGGGCCACTGAAGCTTTCTTT. It translates to CASGGGDGATEAFF.

This clonotype was recorded at least ten times. The rearrangement joins TRBV7-9 to TRBJ2-3, with 10 bases identical to TRBD2. The germline CDR1 and CDR2 sequences are SEHNR and FQNEAQ (reference sequence). CDR3 size: 18 residues. Unmatched junction bases numbered 12, after V lost 4 bases and J lost 2 bases. The chain's CDR3 is CASSSSPLAGVNTDTQYF. Here the CDR3 DNA reads TGTGCCAGCAGCTCATCACCCCTAGCGGGGGTTAACACAGATACGCAGTATTTT.

At least ten counts were recorded for this clonotype. The chain recombines TRBV12-3 or TRBV12-4 with TRBJ1-5; D uncertain. This CDR3 region has 14 residues. V dropped 2 bases and J dropped 7 bases, with 12 bases sitting between them. This CDR3 is CASSLQPLLQPQHF. The CDR3 nucleotides are TGTGCCAGCAGTTTACAACCCCTGTTGCAGCCCCAGCATTTT.

This clonotype was seen at least ten times. V and J are TRBV28 and TRBJ2-3; 7 bases align to TRBD2. The V gene's germline CDR1 is MDHEN and CDR2 SYDVKM. V gave up 2 bases and J gave up 15 bases; unmatched junction bases: 8. The CDR3 length is 12 residues. CDR3 DNA sequence: TGTGCCAGCAGTTTACGGGCGGGAGTGTGTTATTTT. It yields the protein CASSLRAGVCYF.

This clonotype was counted at least ten times. This chain links TRBV7-9 with TRBJ1-4, with 7 bases lining up with TRBD1. Unmatched junction bases numbered 8, after V lost 1 base and J lost 0 bases. Per the germline V gene, CDR1 is SEHNR and CDR2 is FQNEAQ (reference sequence). This CDR3 is built from 18 residues. CDR3 sequence (DNA): TGTGCCAGCAGCTTAGTGCTGGCAGGGACAGCAACTAATGAAAAACTGTTTTTT. It encodes CASSLVLAGTATNEKLFF.

This clonotype has ten or more counts. The V and J genes are TRBV2 and TRBJ2-2, with D hard to call. Trimming left V 1 base short and J 4 bases short, with 7 bases between. This CDR3 has 14 residues. Germline V lookup: CDR1 SNHLY, CDR2 FYNNEI. The CDR3 is CASSEVPATGELFF. DNA of the CDR3: TGTGCCAGCAGTGAAGTGCCGGCCACCGGGGAGCTGTTTTTT.

This clonotype was seen only a few times. The V and J genes are TRBV3-1 and TRBJ2-1; 12 positions agree with TRBD1. J lost 9 bases, V lost 1 base, and 7 bases had no gene match. Germline assignment: CDR1 LGHDT and CDR2 YNNKEL (reference sequence). CDR3 size: 16 residues. The CDR3 sequence is CASSQVLGQGAGEQFF. DNA for the CDR3: TGTGCCAGCAGCCAAGTCTTGGGACAGGGGGCGGGTGAGCAGTTCTTC.